The 10 T cell receptor beta chains reported below all come from one sample, sequenced in a study of Graves' ophthalmopathy and Graves' hyperthyroidism. As the template, RNA transcripts were used to amplify TCR beta CDR3 regions. First-round RT-PCR with HTBI primers preceded a second-round multiplex PCR. TCRdb used MiXCR to reprocess the multiplex PCR reads, holding one entry per CDR3 protein. The sample lists some 750,000 distinct CDR3 sequences, 40% seen once, with 44% in the top ten. Specimen: peripheral blood. The receptors derive from an adult man with Graves' ophthalmopathy.

The gene calls are TRBV2 and TRBJ2-7; D may be TRBD1 (6 bases). This CDR3 contains 15 residues. Germline values: CDR1 SNHLY, CDR2 FYNNEI. Trimming took 6 bases from V and 6 from J, leaving 21 bases between them. Here the CDR3 DNA reads TGTGCCAGCAGGGACTTGGGACAAGTAGGGGGCGAGCAGTACTTC. Amino acids: CASRDLGQVGGEQYF. The whole variable domain, remainder taken from reference TRBV2 and TRBJ2-7, is EPEVTQTPSHQVTQMGQEVILRCVPISNHLYFYWYRQILGQKVEFLVSFYNNEISEKSEIFDDQFSVERPDGSNFTLKIRSTKLEDSAMYFCASRDLGQVGGEQYFGPGTRLTVT.

This rearrangement joins TRBV15 to TRBJ1-2, with D maybe TRBD1 (6 bases). The germline gives CDR1 LNHNV, CDR2 YYDKDF (reference sequence). V was cut by 1 base and J by 8 bases, with 11 bases left in between. This CDR3 is 13 amino acids long. CDR3 region: CATSRGTARGYTF. Here the CDR3 DNA reads TGTGCCACCAGCAGAGGGACAGCTCGGGGCTACACCTTC.

This clonotype turned up a few times. The V gene is TRBV28, the J gene TRBJ1-1; perhaps TRBD1 as D (6 bases). V was clipped by 6 bases and J by 2 bases, with 10 bases between them. CDR3 size: 13 residues. The germline V gene has CDR1 MDHEN and CDR2 SYDVKM. CDR3 sequence: CASRGQFNTEAFF. CDR3 nucleotides: TGTGCCAGCAGAGGACAGTTCAACACTGAAGCTTTCTTT.

The J gene is TRBJ1-5, the V gene TRBV10-3; the D is unclear. Per germline, CDR1 ENHRY and CDR2 SYGVKD. This CDR3 is 13 amino acids long. V was pared by 3 bases and J by 5 bases, with 8 bases between. The CDR3 bases are TGTGCCATCAGTGAACTTTCCGATCAGCCCCAGCATTTT. This translates into CAISELSDQPQHF.

This clonotype was counted only a few times. V is TRBV12-3 or TRBV12-4 and J is TRBJ1-5; D call uncertain. V was cut by 0 bases and J by 4 bases, with 13 bases left in between. CDR3 length: 16 amino acids. The CDR3 protein is CASSLAFSGRNQPQHF. The CDR3 DNA reads TGTGCCAGCAGTTTAGCGTTTAGTGGCAGGAATCAGCCCCAGCATTTT.

The gene calls are TRBV15 and TRBJ1-5, with 10 bases fitting TRBD1. The CDR3 has 14 residues. Unmatched junction bases numbered 2, after V lost 3 bases and J lost 6 bases. Per germline, CDR1 LNHNV and CDR2 YYDKDF (reference sequence). CDR3: CATSRDRGTQPQHF. The CDR3 coding sequence is TGTGCCACCAGCAGGGACAGGGGGACTCAGCCCCAGCATTTT.

This clonotype was seen once. This is likely a read error, given that the CDR3 carries no conserved phenylalanine or tryptophan at its end. This sequence joins TRBV5-4 and TRBJ2-5, with a weak D call TRBD1 (5 bases). There are 13 residues in the CDR3. The V gene lost 4 bases and the J gene lost 4 bases, with 11 bases spanning the gap. CDR1 and CDR2 (germline): SGHNT, YYREEE (reference sequence). The CDR3 protein is CASSGLGAETQYC. In DNA form, the CDR3 reads TGTGCCAGCAGCGGGCTTGGGGCAGAGACCCAGTACTGC.

This clonotype turned up a few times. Likely a read error: the CDR3 ends without its conserved phenylalanine or tryptophan. The chain combines TRBV14 with TRBJ2-5, with D unresolved. With 0 bases removed from V and 4 bases from J, the gap between germline ends came to 0 bases. This CDR3 spans 11 amino acids. The germline CDR1 and CDR2 sequences are SGHDN and FVKESK. Here the CDR3 reads CASSQEETQYL. The CDR3 DNA sequence: TGTGCCAGCAGCCAAGAAGAGACCCAGTACCTC.

The chain recombines TRBV10-3 with TRBJ1-6, with a tentative D call TRBD1 (6 bases). Germline CDR1 and CDR2: ENHRY and SYGVKD. V was cut by 4 bases and J by 6 bases, with 10 bases left in between. CDR3 length equals 14 residues. CDR3 sequence: CAISGGRGNSPLHF. For the CDR3, the DNA is TGTGCCATCAGTGGGGGCAGGGGTAATTCACCCCTCCACTTT.

This rearrangement joins TRBV29-1 to TRBJ2-3, with D maybe TRBD2 (7 bases). The V gene lost 3 bases and the J gene lost 3 bases, with 10 bases spanning the gap. Germline lookup yields CDR1 SQVTM and CDR2 ANQGSEA. The CDR3 is 13 residues long. CDR3 region: CSVDRGGTDTQYF. CDR3 DNA sequence: TGCAGCGTTGACAGGGGAGGGACAGATACGCAGTATTTT.